One sample yielded the 25 T cell receptor beta chains listed below, sequenced in a study of T cell repertoires in cytomegalovirus infection. Their antigens are not known. MiXCR, run by TCRdb on the reads, gives a single entry per CDR3 protein. Of nearly 700,000 distinct CDR3 sequences in the sample, around 35% were seen once. This sample comprised cultured PBMCs, obtained from culture after CMV antigen stimulation. Receptors were obtained from a human donor in good health (CMV status not recorded). Some clones in this sample may be carry-over from other donors' samples.

V and J are TRBV20-1 and TRBJ2-3, with TRBD2 matching over 7 bases. Germline values: CDR1 DFQATT, CDR2 SNEGSKA (reference sequence). Trimming took 2 bases from V and 4 from J; bases not matched to a gene: 9. CDR3 length: 15 residues. CDR3 amino acids: CSARPPGGGADTQYF. The CDR3 bases are TGCAGTGCTAGACCCCCTGGGGGGGGAGCAGATACGCAGTATTTT.

This clonotype came up many times. The gene calls are TRBV7-8 and TRBJ2-3, with 10 positions matching TRBD2. CDR3 length: 15 amino acids. Germline CDR1 reads SGHVS; CDR2 reads FQNEAQ. V lost 8 bases and J lost 7; bases outside the gene matches: 12. This CDR3 is CASQILAGVSNTQYF. CDR3 in DNA: TGTGCCAGCCAGATTCTAGCGGGAGTTTCAAATACGCAGTATTTT.

The chain is built from TRBV20-1 and TRBJ2-7, with D unresolved. The CDR3 is 11 amino acids. Germline V gene sequence: CDR1 DFQATT, CDR2 SNEGSKA (reference sequence). The V and J ends lost 6 bases and 5 bases respectively, with 11 bases between them. The CDR3 sequence is CSAAPRDEQYF. As DNA, the CDR3 is TGCAGTGCCGCCCCCCGAGACGAGCAGTACTTC.

This clonotype was counted only a few times. The chain joins TRBV12-3 or TRBV12-4 to TRBJ2-7; D remains ambiguous. The CDR3 runs 14 residues. Trimming pared 5 bases from V and 0 bases from J, leaving 11 bases between. The CDR3 DNA reads as TGTGCCAGCAGTGAGACCGACGGCTCCTACGAGCAGTACTTC. It translates to CASSETDGSYEQYF.

This clonotype was picked up one time. The chain employs TRBV10-3 and TRBJ2-7; no firm D call. The length of the CDR3 is 11 residues. V gave up 2 bases and J gave up 5 bases, with 4 bases separating them. The germline V gene encodes CDR1 ENHRY and CDR2 SYGVKD. DNA of the CDR3: TGTGCCATCAGTGAGGCGGACGAGCAGTACTTC. It is translated as CAISEADEQYF.

V and J are TRBV6-1 and TRBJ2-5, with 12 positions matching TRBD2. The CDR3 has 18 amino acids. J lost 0 bases, V lost 7 bases, and 12 bases had no gene match. CDR1 and CDR2 (germline): MNHNS, SASEGT. The CDR3 DNA reads TGTGCCAGCAAGAGCCCAGGACTAGCGGGAATTAACCAAGAGACCCAGTACTTC. It is translated as CASKSPGLAGINQETQYF.

The V and J genes are TRBV14 and TRBJ2-7, with D possibly TRBD2 on 5 matching bases. CDR3 length equals 13 residues. The V and J ends lost 4 bases and 11 bases respectively, with 18 bases between them. Germline V gene sequence: CDR1 SGHDN, CDR2 FVKESK. The CDR3 DNA is TGTGCCAGCAGCCCCTTCGACGGGGTTAGAAAGTACTTC. Encoded protein: CASSPFDGVRKYF.

J is TRBJ1-6 and V is TRBV13; tentative D call: TRBD1 (5 bases). The CDR3 is 16 amino acids. The V gene lost 0 bases and the J gene lost 8 bases, with 14 bases spanning the gap. Germline values: CDR1 PRHDT, CDR2 FYEKMQ (reference sequence). CDR3 residues: CASSLGPRGDDSPLHF. The CDR3 DNA reads as TGTGCCAGCAGCTTAGGCCCCCGGGGGGACGATTCACCCCTCCACTTT.

Written as DNA, the CDR3 is TGTGCCAGCGGCCGGGACCCGAATGAAAAACTGTTTTTT. It encodes CASGRDPNEKLFF. The chain joins TRBV6-1 to TRBJ1-4; a possible D gene is TRBD1 (5 bases). The CDR3 spans 13 residues. Germline assignment: CDR1 MNHNS and CDR2 SASEGT. Deletions cut 8 bases from V and 5 bases from J, with 12 bases between.

This clonotype was counted only a few times. The chain joins TRBV2 to TRBJ2-7; 7 bases align to TRBD2. J gave up 3 bases and V 8 bases, and 7 bases lay outside the gene matches. The CDR3 has 13 amino acids. Germline CDR1 SNHLY, CDR2 FYNNEI. This CDR3 reads CASGLAENYEQYF. The DNA for the CDR3 is TGTGCCAGCGGGCTAGCGGAGAACTACGAGCAGTACTTC.

The sample holds a few counts of this clonotype. This rearrangement joins TRBV11-2 to TRBJ2-7; D is perhaps TRBD2 (6 bases). Germline CDR1 and CDR2: SGHAT and FQNNGV. CDR3 length: 13 residues. With 5 bases removed from V and 6 bases from J, the gap between germline ends came to 14 bases. The CDR3 reads CASSMGGAREQYF. As DNA, the CDR3 is TGTGCCAGCAGCATGGGGGGAGCTCGCGAGCAGTACTTC.

The V call is TRBV12-3 or TRBV12-4, the J call TRBJ2-2, with TRBD2 matching over 8 bases. This CDR3 contains 15 residues. The junction had 6 bases not matched to a gene; V was cut back by 7 bases and J by 2 bases. In DNA, the CDR3 is TGTGCCAGCACCCCCCTAGCGGGTAACACCGGGGAGCTGTTTTTT. It codes for CASTPLAGNTGELFF.

In its sample, this clonotype was seen a few times. V is TRBV2 and J is TRBJ2-1; D may be TRBD1 (6 bases). The CDR3 is made up of 15 amino acids. The V gene lost 4 bases and the J gene lost 8 bases, with 18 bases spanning the gap. The V gene's germline CDR1 is SNHLY and CDR2 FYNNEI. The CDR3 region has the DNA TGTGCCAGCAGTGTTGGAGTCGACAGGACCGATGAGCAGTTCTTC. This gives the protein CASSVGVDRTDEQFF.

This chain uses TRBV7-9 with TRBJ2-3, with 7 bases lining up with TRBD2. The trim removed 8 bases at V and 5 bases at J, leaving 13 bases unmatched. CDR1 and CDR2 (germline): SEHNR, FQNEAQ (reference sequence). The CDR3 sequence is 15 residues long. CDR3 coding DNA: TGTGCCAGCGACCACTGGGGAGGGTTTGGAGATACGCAGTATTTT. Protein: CASDHWGGFGDTQYF. Full variable domain (missing parts from reference TRBV7-9 and TRBJ2-3): DTGVSQNPRHKITKRGQNVTFRCDPISEHNRLYWYRQTLGQGPEFLTYFQNEAQLEKSRLLSDRFSAERPKGSFSTLEIQRTEQGDSAMYLCASDHWGGFGDTQYFGPGTRLTVL.

This clonotype was counted between two and nine times. The chain links TRBV4-1 to TRBJ2-5; D perhaps matches TRBD2 (6 bases). Germline V gives CDR1 MGHRA, CDR2 YSYEKL. V lost 4 bases, J lost 5 bases, and 14 bases lay in between. The CDR3 runs 14 residues. The CDR3 sequence: CASSPWLGRETQYF. In DNA form, the CDR3 reads TGCGCCAGCAGCCCGTGGCTAGGGAGGGAGACCCAGTACTTC.

The chain links TRBV10-3 to TRBJ2-1; TRBD1 matches 8 bases. V lost 10 bases and J lost 0; bases outside the gene matches: 11. The germline gives CDR1 ENHRY, CDR2 SYGVKD. The CDR3 contains 16 residues. The CDR3 reads CATSYTGGSSYNEQFF. The CDR3 nucleotides read TGTGCCACGTCGTATACAGGGGGGAGCTCCTACAATGAGCAGTTCTTC.

The rearrangement uses TRBV4-1 and TRBJ2-7; perhaps TRBD1 as D (5 bases). Germline V gives CDR1 MGHRA, CDR2 YSYEKL. Trimming stripped 3 bases from V and 0 bases from J, with 15 bases between. The CDR3 is 16 residues long. CDR3: CASSHSTEPTSYEQYF. Written as DNA, the CDR3 is TGCGCCAGCAGCCACTCGACAGAGCCTACCTCCTACGAGCAGTACTTC.

This clonotype was seen more than once but under ten times. The rearrangement joins TRBV7-6 to TRBJ2-1, with TRBD2 identical over 8 bases. Germline lookup yields CDR1 SGHVS and CDR2 FNYEAQ. The CDR3 sequence is 16 residues long. The junction had 7 bases not matched to a gene; V was cut back by 2 bases and J by 4 bases. This CDR3 reads CASSLTRGDHYNEQFF. The CDR3 DNA is TGTGCCAGCAGCTTAACGCGGGGGGATCATTACAATGAGCAGTTCTTC.

The V call is TRBV7-9, the J call TRBJ2-3; D remains ambiguous. The germline gives CDR1 SEHNR, CDR2 FQNEAQ (reference sequence). CDR3 length: 14 residues. V was trimmed by 0 bases and J by 3 bases, leaving 7 bases between them. Written as DNA, the CDR3 is TGTGCCAGCAGCTTAGCGCGGCAAACAGATACGCAGTATTTT. As protein: CASSLARQTDTQYF. The full variable domain, with the rest looked up from reference TRBV7-9 and TRBJ2-3, is DTGVSQNPRHKITKRGQNVTFRCDPISEHNRLYWYRQTLGQGPEFLTYFQNEAQLEKSRLLSDRFSAERPKGSFSTLEIQRTEQGDSAMYLCASSLARQTDTQYFGPGTRLTVL.

The chain employs TRBV2 and TRBJ2-1; weak D call: TRBD1 (6 bases). The V gene lost 7 bases and the J gene lost 6 bases, with 19 bases spanning the gap. This CDR3 is built from 15 residues. The germline V gene encodes CDR1 SNHLY and CDR2 FYNNEI. Here the CDR3 reads CASNLVEGVGNEQFF. For the CDR3, the DNA is TGTGCCAGCAACCTCGTTGAGGGGGTCGGCAATGAGCAGTTCTTC.

This chain links TRBV2 with TRBJ2-7; TRBD2 aligns across 11 bases. Germline values: CDR1 SNHLY, CDR2 FYNNEI. V gave up 4 bases and J gave up 4 bases; unmatched junction bases: 3. The CDR3 has 14 amino acids. The CDR3 region has the DNA TGTGCCAGCAGTGGGCGACTAGCGGGGTACGAGCAGTACTTC. Translating gives CASSGRLAGYEQYF.

The chain is built from TRBV10-3 and TRBJ2-1; TRBD2 aligns across 11 bases. Germline V gene lookup returns CDR1 ENHRY and CDR2 SYGVKD. The CDR3 is made up of 16 amino acids. The V and J ends lost 6 bases and 9 bases, in that order; junction bases with no gene match: 13. CDR3 in DNA: TGTGCCATCAGGCCCGTAGCGGGAGGGCCGACTAGTGAGCAGTTCTTC. It translates to CAIRPVAGGPTSEQFF.

The chain employs TRBV20-1 and TRBJ2-3; D remains ambiguous. With 4 bases removed from V and 6 bases from J, the gap between germline ends came to 14 bases. The CDR3 totals 13 residues. From germline, CDR1 is DFQATT and CDR2 SNEGSKA (reference sequence). The CDR3 here is CSATGVIGDTQYF. CDR3 coding DNA: TGCAGTGCTACTGGAGTTATCGGCGATACGCAGTATTTT.

The V gene is TRBV12-3 or TRBV12-4, the J gene TRBJ2-6; no firm D call. There are 15 residues in the CDR3. V gave up 3 bases and J gave up 1 base, with 7 bases separating them. The CDR3 nucleotides are TGTGCCAGCAGTTTGTGGGTGTCTGGGGCCAACGTCCTGACTTTC. This sequence encodes CASSLWVSGANVLTF.

This clonotype has more than one count but fewer than ten. The gene calls are TRBV7-9 and TRBJ2-5; a possible D gene is TRBD2 (5 bases). Germline CDR1 SEHNR, CDR2 FQNEAQ (reference sequence). CDR3 size: 14 residues. V was clipped by 5 bases and J by 5 bases, with 15 bases between them. The CDR3 DNA reads as TGTGCCAGCAGCCCTCGGACTGCGGTTGAGACCCAGTACTTC. This sequence encodes CASSPRTAVETQYF.